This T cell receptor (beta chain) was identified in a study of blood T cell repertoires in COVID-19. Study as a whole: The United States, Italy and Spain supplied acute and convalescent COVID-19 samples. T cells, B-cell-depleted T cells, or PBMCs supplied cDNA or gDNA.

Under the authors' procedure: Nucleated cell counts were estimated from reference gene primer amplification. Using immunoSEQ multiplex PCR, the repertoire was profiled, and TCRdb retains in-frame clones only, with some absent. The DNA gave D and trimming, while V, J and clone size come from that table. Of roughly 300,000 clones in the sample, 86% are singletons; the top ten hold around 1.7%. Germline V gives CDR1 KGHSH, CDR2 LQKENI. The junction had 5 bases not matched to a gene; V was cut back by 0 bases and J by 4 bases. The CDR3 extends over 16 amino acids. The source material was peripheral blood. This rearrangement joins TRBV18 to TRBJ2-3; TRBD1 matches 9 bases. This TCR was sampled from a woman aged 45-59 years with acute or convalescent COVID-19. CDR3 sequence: CASSPPGTGTADTQYF. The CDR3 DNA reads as TGTGCCAGCTCACCACCGGGGACAGGGACGGCAGATACGCAGTATTTT.